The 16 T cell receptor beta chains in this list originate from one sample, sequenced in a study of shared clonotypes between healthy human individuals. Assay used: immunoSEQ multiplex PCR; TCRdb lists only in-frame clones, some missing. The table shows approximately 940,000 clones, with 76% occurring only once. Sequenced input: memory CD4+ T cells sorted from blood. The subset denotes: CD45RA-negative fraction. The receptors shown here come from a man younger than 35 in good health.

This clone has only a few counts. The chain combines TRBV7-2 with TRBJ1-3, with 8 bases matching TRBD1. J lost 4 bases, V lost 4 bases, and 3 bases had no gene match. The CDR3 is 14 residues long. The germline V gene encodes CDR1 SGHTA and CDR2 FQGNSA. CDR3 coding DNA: TGTGCCAGCAGCTGGGCAGGGGGCGGAAACACCATATATTTT. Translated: CASSWAGGGNTIYF.

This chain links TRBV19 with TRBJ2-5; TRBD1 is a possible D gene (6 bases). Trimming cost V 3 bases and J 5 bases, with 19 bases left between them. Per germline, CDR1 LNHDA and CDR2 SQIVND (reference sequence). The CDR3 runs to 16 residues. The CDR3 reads CASSMALGGRVETQYF. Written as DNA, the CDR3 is TGTGCCAGTAGTATGGCACTAGGGGGTAGGGTGGAGACCCAGTACTTC.

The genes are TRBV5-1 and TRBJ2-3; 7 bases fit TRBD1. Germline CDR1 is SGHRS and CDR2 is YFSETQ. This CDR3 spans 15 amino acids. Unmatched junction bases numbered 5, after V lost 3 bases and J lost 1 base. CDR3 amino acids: CASSSQGQRTDTQYF. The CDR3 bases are TGCGCCAGCAGCTCCCAGGGACAGCGCACAGATACGCAGTATTTT.

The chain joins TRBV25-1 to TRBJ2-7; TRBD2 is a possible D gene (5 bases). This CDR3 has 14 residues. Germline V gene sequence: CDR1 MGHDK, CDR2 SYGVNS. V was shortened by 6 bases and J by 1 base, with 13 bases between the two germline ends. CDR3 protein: CASRSSGRSYEQYF. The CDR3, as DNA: TGTGCCAGCAGATCAAGCGGAAGATCCTACGAGCAGTACTTC.

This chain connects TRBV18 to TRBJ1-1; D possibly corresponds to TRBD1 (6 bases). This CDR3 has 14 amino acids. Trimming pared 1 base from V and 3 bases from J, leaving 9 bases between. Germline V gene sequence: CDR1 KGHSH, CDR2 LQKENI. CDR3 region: CASSPLQGYTEAFF. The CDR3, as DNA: TGTGCCAGCTCACCACTTCAGGGGTACACTGAAGCTTTCTTT.

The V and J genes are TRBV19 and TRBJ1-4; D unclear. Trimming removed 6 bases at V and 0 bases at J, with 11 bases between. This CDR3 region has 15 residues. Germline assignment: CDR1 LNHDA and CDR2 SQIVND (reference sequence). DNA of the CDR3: TGTGCCAGTAGCAATACAGCAACAACTAATGAAAAACTGTTTTTT. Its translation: CASSNTATTNEKLFF.

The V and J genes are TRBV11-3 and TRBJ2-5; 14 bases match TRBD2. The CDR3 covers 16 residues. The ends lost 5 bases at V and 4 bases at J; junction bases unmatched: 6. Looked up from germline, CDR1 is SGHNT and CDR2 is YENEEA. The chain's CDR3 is CASSPGLAGAGETQYF. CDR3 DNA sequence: TGTGCCAGCAGCCCGGGACTAGCGGGGGCGGGAGAGACCCAGTACTTC.

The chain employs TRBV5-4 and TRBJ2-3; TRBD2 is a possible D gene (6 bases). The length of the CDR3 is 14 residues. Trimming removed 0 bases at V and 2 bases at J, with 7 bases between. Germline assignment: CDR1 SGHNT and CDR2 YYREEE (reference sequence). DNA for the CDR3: TGTGCCAGCAGCTTGGGACTAGACACAGATACGCAGTATTTT. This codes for CASSLGLDTDTQYF.

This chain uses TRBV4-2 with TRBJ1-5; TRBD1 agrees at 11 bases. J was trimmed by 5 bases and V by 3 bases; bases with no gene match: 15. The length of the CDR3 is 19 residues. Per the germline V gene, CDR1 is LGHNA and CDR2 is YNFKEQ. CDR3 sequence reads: CASSHPGGQGVGNDQPQHF. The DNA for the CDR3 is TGTGCCAGCAGCCATCCTGGGGGACAGGGGGTTGGTAATGATCAGCCCCAGCATTTT.

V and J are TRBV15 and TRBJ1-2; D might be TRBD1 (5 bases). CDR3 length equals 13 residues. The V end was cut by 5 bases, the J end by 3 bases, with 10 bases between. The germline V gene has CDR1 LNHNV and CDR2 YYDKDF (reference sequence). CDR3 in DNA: TGTGCCACCAGCGGGGGTTCTCACTATGGCTACACCTTC. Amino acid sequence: CATSGGSHYGYTF.

CDR3 nucleotides: TGCGCCAGTAGACAGGGGACGGAGTCACCCCTCCACTTT. As protein: CASRQGTESPLHF. This chain links TRBV10-1 with TRBJ1-6; TRBD1 agrees at 8 bases. This CDR3 region has 13 residues. The ends lost 9 bases at V and 10 bases at J; junction bases unmatched: 8. Germline lookup yields CDR1 WNHNN and CDR2 SYGVQD (reference sequence).

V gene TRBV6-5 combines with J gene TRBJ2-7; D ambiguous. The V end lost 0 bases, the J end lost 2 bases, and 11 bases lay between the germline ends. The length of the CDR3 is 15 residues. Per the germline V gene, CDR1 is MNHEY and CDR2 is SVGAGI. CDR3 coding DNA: TGTGCCAGCAGTTACTCGATGACGGGCCCCTACGAGCAGTACTTC. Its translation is CASSYSMTGPYEQYF.

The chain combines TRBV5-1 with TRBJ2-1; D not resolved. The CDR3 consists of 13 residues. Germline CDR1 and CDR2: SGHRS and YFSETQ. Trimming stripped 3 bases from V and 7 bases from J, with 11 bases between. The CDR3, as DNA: TGCGCCAGCAGCTCCCCCGTAGGGAATGAGCAGTTCTTC. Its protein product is CASSSPVGNEQFF.

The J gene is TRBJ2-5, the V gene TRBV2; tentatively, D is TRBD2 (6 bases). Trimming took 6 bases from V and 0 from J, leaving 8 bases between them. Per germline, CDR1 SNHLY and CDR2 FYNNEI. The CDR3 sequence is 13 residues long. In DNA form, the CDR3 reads TGTGCCAGCAGAGGGACTTACCAAGAGACCCAGTACTTC. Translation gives CASRGTYQETQYF.

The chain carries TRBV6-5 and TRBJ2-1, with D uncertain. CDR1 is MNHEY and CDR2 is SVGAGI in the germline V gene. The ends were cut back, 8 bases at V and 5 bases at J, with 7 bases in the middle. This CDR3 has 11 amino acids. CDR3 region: CASRRDNEQFF. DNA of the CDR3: TGTGCCAGCCGCCGTGACAATGAGCAGTTCTTC.

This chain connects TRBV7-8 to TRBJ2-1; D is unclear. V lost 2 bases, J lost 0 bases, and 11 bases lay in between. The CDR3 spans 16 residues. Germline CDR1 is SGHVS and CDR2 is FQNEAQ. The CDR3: CASSLPEIRSYNEQFF. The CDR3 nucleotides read TGTGCCAGCAGCTTACCGGAAATTCGCTCCTACAATGAGCAGTTCTTC. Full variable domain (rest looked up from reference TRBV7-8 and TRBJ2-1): GAGVSQSPRYKVAKRGQDVALRCDPISGHVSLFWYQQALGQGPEFLTYFQNEAQLDKSGLPSDRFFAERPEGSVSTLKIQRTQQEDSAVYLCASSLPEIRSYNEQFFGPGTRLTVL.